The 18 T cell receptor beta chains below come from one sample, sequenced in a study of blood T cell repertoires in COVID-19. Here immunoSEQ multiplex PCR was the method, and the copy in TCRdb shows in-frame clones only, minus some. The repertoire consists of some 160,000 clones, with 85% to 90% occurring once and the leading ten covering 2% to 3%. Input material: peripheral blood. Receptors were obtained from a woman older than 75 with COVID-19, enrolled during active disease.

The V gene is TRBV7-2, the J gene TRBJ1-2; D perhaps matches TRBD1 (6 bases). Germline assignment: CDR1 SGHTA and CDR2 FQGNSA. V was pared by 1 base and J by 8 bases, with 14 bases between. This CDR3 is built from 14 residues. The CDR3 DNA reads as TGTGCCAGCAGCTTAGGGGGGGGCGCGCCCGGCTACACCTTC. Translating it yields CASSLGGGAPGYTF.

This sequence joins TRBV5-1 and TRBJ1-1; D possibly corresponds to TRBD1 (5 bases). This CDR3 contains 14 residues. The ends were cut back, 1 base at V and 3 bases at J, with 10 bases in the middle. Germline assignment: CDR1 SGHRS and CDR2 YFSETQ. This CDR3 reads CASSLSGKDTEAFF. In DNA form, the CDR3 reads TGCGCCAGCAGCTTGTCAGGGAAGGACACTGAAGCTTTCTTT. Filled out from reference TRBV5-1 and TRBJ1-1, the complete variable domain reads KAGVTQTPRYLIKTRGQQVTLSCSPISGHRSVSWYQQTPGQGLQFLFEYFSETQRNKGNFPGRFSGRQFSNSRSEMNVSTLELGDSALYLCASSLSGKDTEAFFGQGTRLTVV.

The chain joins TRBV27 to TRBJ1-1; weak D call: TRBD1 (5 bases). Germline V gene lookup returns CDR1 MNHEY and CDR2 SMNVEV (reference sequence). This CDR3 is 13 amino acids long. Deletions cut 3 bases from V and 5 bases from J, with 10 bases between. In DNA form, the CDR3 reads TGTGCCAGCAGTTTGCCAGGGCAAACTGAAGCTTTCTTT. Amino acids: CASSLPGQTEAFF.

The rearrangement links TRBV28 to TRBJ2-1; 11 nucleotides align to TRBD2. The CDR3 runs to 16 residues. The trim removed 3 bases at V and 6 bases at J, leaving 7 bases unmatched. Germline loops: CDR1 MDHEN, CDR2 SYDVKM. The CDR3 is CASSFMGLAARNEQFF. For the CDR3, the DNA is TGTGCCAGCAGTTTTATGGGACTAGCGGCGCGCAATGAGCAGTTCTTC.

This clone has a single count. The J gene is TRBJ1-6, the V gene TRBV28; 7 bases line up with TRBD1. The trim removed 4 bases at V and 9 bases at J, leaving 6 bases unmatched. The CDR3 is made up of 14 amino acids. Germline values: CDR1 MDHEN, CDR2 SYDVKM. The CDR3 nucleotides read TGTGCCAGCAGTTCCAGGGGGTCGGTTTCACCCCTCCACTTT. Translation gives CASSSRGSVSPLHF.

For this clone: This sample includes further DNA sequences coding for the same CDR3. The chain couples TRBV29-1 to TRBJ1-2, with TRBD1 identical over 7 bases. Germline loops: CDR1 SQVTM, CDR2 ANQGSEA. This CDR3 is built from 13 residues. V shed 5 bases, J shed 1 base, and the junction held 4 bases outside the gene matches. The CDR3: CSVRRDSNYGYTF. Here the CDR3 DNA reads TGCAGCGTTAGACGGGACAGTAACTATGGCTACACCTTC.

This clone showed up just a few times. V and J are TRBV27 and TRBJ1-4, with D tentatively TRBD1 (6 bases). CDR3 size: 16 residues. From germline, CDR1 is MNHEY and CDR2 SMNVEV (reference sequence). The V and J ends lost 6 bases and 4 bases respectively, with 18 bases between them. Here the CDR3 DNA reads TGTGCCAGCAGACGAACCGGGACACCTCTTAATGAAAAACTGTTTTTT. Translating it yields CASRRTGTPLNEKLFF.

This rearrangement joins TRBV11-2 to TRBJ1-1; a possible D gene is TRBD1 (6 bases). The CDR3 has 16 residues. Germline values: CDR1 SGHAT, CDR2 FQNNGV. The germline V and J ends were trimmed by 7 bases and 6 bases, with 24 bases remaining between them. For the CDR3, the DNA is TGTGCCAGCATCTTTGTATCCAGGGGCGCCAGGTCTGAAGCTTTCTTT. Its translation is CASIFVSRGARSEAFF.

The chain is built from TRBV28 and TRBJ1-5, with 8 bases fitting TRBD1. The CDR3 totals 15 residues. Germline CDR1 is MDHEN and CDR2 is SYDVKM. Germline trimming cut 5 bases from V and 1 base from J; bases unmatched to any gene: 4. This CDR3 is CASSQGAGSNQPQHF. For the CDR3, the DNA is TGTGCCAGCAGTCAGGGGGCCGGGAGCAATCAGCCCCAGCATTTT.

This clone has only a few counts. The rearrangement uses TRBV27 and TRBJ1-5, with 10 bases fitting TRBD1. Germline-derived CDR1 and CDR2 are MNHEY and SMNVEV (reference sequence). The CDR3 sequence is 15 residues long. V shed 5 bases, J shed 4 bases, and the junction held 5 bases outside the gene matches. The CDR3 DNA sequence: TGTGCCAGCAGTCGGGGACAGGGGAGAAATCAGCCCCAGCATTTT. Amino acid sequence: CASSRGQGRNQPQHF.

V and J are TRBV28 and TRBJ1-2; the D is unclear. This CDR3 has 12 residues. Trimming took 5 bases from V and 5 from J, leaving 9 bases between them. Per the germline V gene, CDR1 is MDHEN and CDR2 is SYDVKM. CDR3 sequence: CASSPGFYGYTF. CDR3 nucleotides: TGTGCCAGCAGTCCCGGGTTTTATGGCTACACCTTC.

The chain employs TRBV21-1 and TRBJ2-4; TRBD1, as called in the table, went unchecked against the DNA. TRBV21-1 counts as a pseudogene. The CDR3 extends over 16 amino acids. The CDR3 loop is CASSKDPGQVKNIQYF. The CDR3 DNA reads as TGTGCCAGCAGCAAAGACCCGGGACAGGTCAAAAACATTCAGTACTTC.

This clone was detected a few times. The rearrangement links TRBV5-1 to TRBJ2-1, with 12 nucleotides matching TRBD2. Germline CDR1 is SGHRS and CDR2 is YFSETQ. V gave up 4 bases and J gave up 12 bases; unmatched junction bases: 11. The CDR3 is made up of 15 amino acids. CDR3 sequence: CASSPPGLAGQVQFF. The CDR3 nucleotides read TGCGCCAGCAGCCCTCCCGGACTAGCGGGGCAGGTGCAGTTCTTC.

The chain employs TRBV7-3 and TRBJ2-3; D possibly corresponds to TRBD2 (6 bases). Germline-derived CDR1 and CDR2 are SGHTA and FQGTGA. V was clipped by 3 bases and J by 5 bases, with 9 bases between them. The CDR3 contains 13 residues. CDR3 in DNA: TGTGCCAGCAGCTTCCTTAGCGGAGATACGCAGTATTTT. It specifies CASSFLSGDTQYF.

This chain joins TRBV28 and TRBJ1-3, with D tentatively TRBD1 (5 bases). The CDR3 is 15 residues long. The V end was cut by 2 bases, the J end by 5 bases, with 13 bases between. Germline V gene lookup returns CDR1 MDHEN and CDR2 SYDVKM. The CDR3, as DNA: TGTGCCAGCAGTTTAGGGGCGGCCCAAAGAAACACCATATATTTT. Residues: CASSLGAAQRNTIYF.

The CDR3, as DNA: TGTGCCAGCAGCAACCCCGGGAAGAGGCAAGAGACCCAGTACTTC. It specifies CASSNPGKRQETQYF. The chain combines TRBV5-4 with TRBJ2-5, with D possibly being TRBD2 (5 bases). CDR3 length: 15 residues. CDR1 is SGHNT, CDR2 YYREEE, per germline (reference sequence). V gave up 4 bases and J gave up 2 bases, with 15 bases separating them.

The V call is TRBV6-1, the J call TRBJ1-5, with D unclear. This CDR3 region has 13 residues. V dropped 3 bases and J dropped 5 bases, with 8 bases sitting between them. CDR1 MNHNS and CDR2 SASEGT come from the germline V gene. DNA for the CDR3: TGTGCCAGCAGTGATACAGACGATCAGCCCCAGCATTTT. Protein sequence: CASSDTDDQPQHF.

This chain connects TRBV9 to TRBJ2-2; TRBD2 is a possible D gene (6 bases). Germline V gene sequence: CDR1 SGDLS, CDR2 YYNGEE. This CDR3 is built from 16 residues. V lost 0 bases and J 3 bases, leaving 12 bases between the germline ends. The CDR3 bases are TGTGCCAGCAGCGTAGGGCGGGGCAGGGACACCGGGGAGCTGTTTTTT. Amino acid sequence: CASSVGRGRDTGELFF.